This is a list of T cell receptor beta chains from one sample in a study of blood T cell repertoires in COVID-19. Profiling relied on immunoSEQ multiplex PCR, and the TCRdb table lists in-frame clones only, not all of them. The sample lists about 80,000 clones; 65% to 90% were seen once. Sequenced input: peripheral blood. Every receptor here comes from a man over 45 with COVID-19, enrolled during active disease. Each CDR3 is given with its conserved first and last residue. The order of the fields is D gene, V gene, clone size, CDR3 length, J gene, CDR3 protein, CDR3 DNA. D genes are given only for firm matches. Where a row states a size, it is once, few, many or the class of an expanded clone; other rows omit it.

D: .; V: TRBV5-1; size: .; length: 14; J: TRBJ1-4; CDR3: CASRGVTTNEKLFF; DNA: TGCGCCAGCAGGGGAGTAACAACTAATGAAAAACTGTTTTTT
D: TRBD1; V: TRBV19; size: .; length: 16; J: TRBJ1-5; CDR3: CASSPAGGYSNQPQHF; DNA: TGTGCCAGTAGTCCGGCAGGGGGATATAGCAATCAGCCCCAGCATTTT
D: .; V: TRBV25-1; size: .; length: 15; J: TRBJ2-5; CDR3: CASSDLGGIGETQYF; DNA: TGTGCCAGCAGTGACCTCGGAGGTATTGGAGAGACCCAGTACTTC
D: .; V: TRBV4-1; size: few; length: 13; J: TRBJ2-1; CDR3: CASRDSFGEEQFF; DNA: TGCGCCAGCAGGGACTCGTTTGGTGAAGAGCAGTTCTTC
D: TRBD2; V: TRBV11-1; size: once; length: 15; J: TRBJ2-5; CDR3: CASSPGTSAQETQYF; DNA: TGTGCCAGCAGCCCTGGGACTAGCGCACAAGAGACCCAGTACTTC
D: TRBD2; V: TRBV20-1; size: .; length: 16; J: TRBJ2-7; CDR3: CSASPAGGPSSYEQYF; DNA: TGCAGTGCTAGTCCAGCGGGAGGACCTTCCTCCTACGAGCAGTACTTC
D: .; V: TRBV6-1; size: many; length: 14; J: TRBJ1-5; CDR3: CASSEARGYQPQHF; DNA: TGTGCCAGCAGTGAAGCTAGGGGGTATCAGCCCCAGCATTTT
D: TRBD1; V: TRBV7-9; size: .; length: 14; J: TRBJ1-6; CDR3: CASSSDRGNSPLHF; DNA: TGTGCCAGCAGCTCCGACAGGGGGAATTCACCCCTCCACTTT
D: .; V: TRBV19; size: .; length: 14; J: TRBJ1-3; CDR3: CASSMGRGLNTIYF; DNA: TGTGCCAGTAGTATGGGCCGGGGACTGAACACCATATATTTT
D: .; V: TRBV2; size: .; length: 15; J: TRBJ1-6; CDR3: CASSGQVKNNSPLHF; DNA: TGTGCCAGCAGTGGACAGGTCAAGAATAATTCACCCCTCCACTTT